Below, 3 T cell receptor beta chains from the same sample are listed, as sequenced in a study of T-cell memory formation after mild COVID-19. TCRdb processed the 5' RACE reads anew with MiXCR; each CDR3 protein has one entry. This sample has 350,000 to 500,000 distinct CDR3 sequences, with roughly 18% found just once. The material sequenced was PBMCs or a T cell subset sorted from them (not recorded which). The receptors were gathered from a man aged 18 to 30 who had mild COVID-19 (a few samples of this study predate the infection). Cell type and time point are not known.

This clonotype was observed a handful of times. The rearrangement uses TRBV27 and TRBJ1-1, with D maybe TRBD1 (5 bases). Germline V gives CDR1 MNHEY, CDR2 SMNVEV (reference sequence). The CDR3 consists of 16 residues. The V end was cut by 4 bases, the J end by 6 bases, with 21 bases between. The CDR3 nucleotides are TGTGCCAGCAGTTCTGCTCCTGGGGGGAGGAATGCTGAAGCTTTCTTT. Its protein product is CASSSAPGGRNAEAFF.

The chain couples TRBV24-1 to TRBJ2-5; 13 nucleotides line up with TRBD2. The CDR3 spans 17 residues. J gave up 5 bases and V 4 bases, and 9 bases lay outside the gene matches. Germline loops: CDR1 KGHDR, CDR2 SFDVKD. In nucleotides, the CDR3 is TGTGCCACCAGTGAGCGTCGACTAGCGGGGGGCGTCGAGACCCAGTACTTC. Translated: CATSERRLAGGVETQYF.

This clonotype showed up just a few times. The chain recombines TRBV6-2 or TRBV6-3 with TRBJ2-3; a weak D match, TRBD1 (5 bases). V dropped 7 bases and J dropped 9 bases, with 14 bases sitting between them. There are 12 residues in the CDR3. The V gene's germline CDR1 is MNHEY and CDR2 SVGEGT. DNA of the CDR3: TGTGCCAGCACTCAGGAGACAGCAACGCAGTATTTT. Amino acids: CASTQETATQYF.